The T cell receptor (beta chain) described here comes from a study of T cell responses to AZD1222 COVID-19 vaccine. Whole-study results and caveats: It should be noted that donors were predominantly white British and more often female, and clonal diversity was possibly underestimated.

A remark on this clone: Its target is not known.

Method: immunoSEQ multiplex PCR; TCRdb's copy keeps in-frame clones and lacks some. The sample contains roughly 130,000 clones, over 85% of which appear only once. Between the trimmed V and J ends, which lost 5 bases and 8 bases, there was a span of 21 bases. The CDR3 runs 15 residues. Germline V gene data show CDR1 as SGHTA and CDR2 as FQGNSA. The sequences come from peripheral blood, collected on day 0 of AZD1222 vaccination. This TCR derives from an adult in good health. The rearrangement uses TRBV7-2 and TRBJ2-5; D might be TRBD2 (6 bases). This CDR3 reads CASSPPGAGRTTQYF. CDR3 bases: TGTGCCAGCAGCCCTCCCGGGGCGGGAAGGACCACCCAGTACTTC.